Shown below are 23 T cell receptor beta chains from a single sample sequenced in a study of T cells in Graves' hyperthyroidism and ophthalmopathy. The TCR beta CDR3 regions underwent amplification using RNA transcripts as the source. Carried out on the TCR CDR3, a first-round RT-PCR used the HTBI primer set. TCRdb re-derived calls from the multiplex PCR reads in MiXCR, one entry per CDR3 protein. The repertoire holds 340,000 or so distinct CDR3 sequences, with over 20% as singletons. Sample: blood. These receptors came from a woman in her forties or fifties with Graves' hyperthyroidism.

This clonotype was counted at least ten times. The V and J genes are TRBV2 and TRBJ2-7; D is possibly TRBD2 (5 bases). The CDR3 covers 14 residues. Trimming removed 0 bases at V and 6 bases at J, with 12 bases between. CDR1 and CDR2 from the germline V gene are SNHLY and FYNNEI. The CDR3 spells CASSEALGRVEQYF. DNA for the CDR3: TGTGCCAGCAGTGAAGCCCTAGGGCGGGTCGAGCAGTACTTC.

This clonotype appeared a few times. The gene calls are TRBV7-3 and TRBJ2-5; no clear D gene. Germline lookup yields CDR1 SGHTA and CDR2 FQGTGA. V shed 2 bases and J shed 2 bases, with 6 bases lying between them. The length of the CDR3 is 13 residues. The CDR3 region is CASSLYPQETQYF. CDR3 coding DNA: TGTGCCAGCAGCTTATATCCTCAAGAGACCCAGTACTTC.

This clonotype has just a few counts. This chain links TRBV5-5 with TRBJ1-4; a possible D gene is TRBD1 (5 bases). Per germline, CDR1 SGHKS and CDR2 YYEKEE (reference sequence). V dropped 2 bases and J dropped 12 bases, with 20 bases sitting between them. The CDR3 runs to 15 residues. The CDR3 protein is CASSFQAGPTGELFF. CDR3 bases: TGTGCCAGCAGCTTTCAAGCGGGGCCAACTGGGGAACTGTTTTTT.

This clonotype has a handful of counts. This rearrangement joins TRBV10-3 to TRBJ2-1; D call uncertain. This CDR3 contains 11 residues. Germline V gene data show CDR1 as ENHRY and CDR2 as SYGVKD. Trimming took off 5 bases at V and 4 bases at J, with 3 bases between the two ends. The CDR3 nucleotides read TGTGCCATCAGTATTTACAATGAGCAGTTCTTC. Its protein product is CAISIYNEQFF.

The chain uses TRBV2 and TRBJ1-1; no clear D. Germline CDR1 and CDR2: SNHLY and FYNNEI. V was cut by 3 bases and J by 5 bases, with 16 bases left in between. The CDR3 loop spans 15 amino acids. CDR3 residues: CASSDGGAGWTEAFF. CDR3 bases: TGTGCCAGCAGTGACGGAGGTGCTGGATGGACTGAAGCTTTCTTT. The full variable domain, in which reference TRBV2 and TRBJ1-1 provide the parts outside the CDR3, is EPEVTQTPSHQVTQMGQEVILRCVPISNHLYFYWYRQILGQKVEFLVSFYNNEISEKSEIFDDQFSVERPDGSNFTLKIRSTKLEDSAMYFCASSDGGAGWTEAFFGQGTRLTVV.

This rearrangement joins TRBV2 to TRBJ1-3; no clear D. The CDR3 sequence is 15 residues long. Germline CDR1 and CDR2: SNHLY and FYNNEI. Deletions cut 5 bases from V and 0 bases from J, with 11 bases between. The CDR3 spells CASSKFTASGNTIYF. In DNA form, the CDR3 reads TGTGCCAGCAGTAAATTCACCGCCTCTGGAAACACCATATATTTT.

This chain connects TRBV27 to TRBJ1-1, with 7 bases fitting TRBD1. V lost 2 bases to trimming and J lost 11 bases; unmatched junction nucleotides: 14. This CDR3 is 15 amino acids long. Germline loops: CDR1 MNHEY, CDR2 SMNVEV (reference sequence). The CDR3 DNA sequence: TGTGCCAGCAGTTTACCTCCCATCCCCGACAGGGATGCTTTCTTT. Protein: CASSLPPIPDRDAFF.

J is TRBJ1-1 and V is TRBV2, with D unclear. The CDR3 extends over 11 amino acids. The V gene lost 5 bases and the J gene lost 7 bases, with 8 bases spanning the gap. CDR1 and CDR2 from the germline V gene are SNHLY and FYNNEI. The CDR3 loop reads CASSSWYEAFF. As DNA, the CDR3 is TGTGCCAGCAGTAGTTGGTATGAAGCTTTCTTT. Using reference TRBV2 and TRBJ1-1 for the parts outside the CDR3, the full variable domain is EPEVTQTPSHQVTQMGQEVILRCVPISNHLYFYWYRQILGQKVEFLVSFYNNEISEKSEIFDDQFSVERPDGSNFTLKIRSTKLEDSAMYFCASSSWYEAFFGQGTRLTVV.

This clonotype was recorded many times. The chain employs TRBV27 and TRBJ2-5; 16 positions agree with TRBD2. Germline CDR1 reads MNHEY; CDR2 reads SMNVEV (reference sequence). CDR3 length: 19 amino acids. V gave up 6 bases and J gave up 5 bases; unmatched junction bases: 15. CDR3: CASRPRGTSGGGFVETQYF. The CDR3 coding sequence is TGTGCCAGCAGGCCCCGCGGGACTAGCGGGGGGGGGTTTGTGGAGACCCAGTACTTC.

A remark on this clonotype: A much larger clone lies one base from this, so it may be a read error. The chain employs TRBV28 and TRBJ2-3; TRBD1 matches 8 bases. CDR3 length equals 17 residues. Germline V lookup: CDR1 MDHEN, CDR2 SYDVKM. The CDR3 nucleotides are TGTGCCAGCAGTTCCTCCTCCGGGACAGGAGCCCGGGATATGCAGTATTTT. Translating it yields CASSSSSGTGARDMQYF. The complete variable domain, with remaining parts taken from reference TRBV28 and TRBJ2-3, reads DVKVTQSSRYLVKRTGEKVFLECVQDMDHENMFWYRQDPGLGLRLIYFSYDVKMKEKGDIPEGYSVSREKKERFSLILESASTNQTSMYLCASSSSSGTGARDMQYFGPGTRLTVL.

This clonotype has more than one count but fewer than ten. V usage is TRBV11-3 and J usage is TRBJ2-1, with D unresolved. The CDR3 has 16 residues. V was cut by 0 bases and J by 1 base, with 10 bases left in between. Germline V CDR1 and CDR2: SGHNT, YENEEA. CDR3 protein: CASSLEVRESYNEQFF. CDR3 bases: TGTGCCAGCAGCTTAGAGGTGAGAGAATCCTACAATGAGCAGTTCTTC.

The rearrangement links TRBV20-1 to TRBJ1-4; a possible D gene is TRBD1 (5 bases). CDR3 length equals 16 residues. The V gene lost 5 bases and the J gene lost 6 bases, with 22 bases spanning the gap. Germline assignment: CDR1 DFQATT and CDR2 SNEGSKA (reference sequence). CDR3 in amino acids: CSAESGGERADEKLFF. CDR3 in DNA: TGCAGTGCTGAATCCGGGGGGGAAAGGGCTGATGAAAAACTGTTTTTT.

This clonotype was seen many times. This chain joins TRBV7-2 and TRBJ2-7, with no clear D. The V and J ends lost 2 bases and 2 bases respectively, with 13 bases between them. This CDR3 contains 15 residues. Per germline, CDR1 SGHTA and CDR2 FQGNSA. CDR3 amino acids: CASSLNPSVPYEQYF. In DNA form, the CDR3 reads TGTGCCAGCAGCTTAAATCCCTCGGTACCCTACGAGCAGTACTTC.

This clonotype was seen ten or more times. The chain combines TRBV28 with TRBJ2-5, with TRBD1 identical over 9 bases. In germline, CDR1 is MDHEN, CDR2 SYDVKM. This CDR3 comprises 16 residues. J was trimmed by 1 base and V by 4 bases; bases with no gene match: 7. The CDR3: CASSSSPGQGQETQYF. The CDR3 DNA is TGTGCCAGCAGTTCCTCGCCGGGACAGGGCCAAGAGACCCAGTACTTC.

This clonotype was counted ten times or more. The gene calls are TRBV12-3 or TRBV12-4 and TRBJ2-7; D perhaps matches TRBD1 (5 bases). The CDR3 length is 15 residues. V lost 1 base, J lost 2 bases, and 12 bases lay in between. The CDR3 coding sequence is TGTGCCAGCAGTTTAGGGCCAAGGGGCGCCTACGAGCAGTACTTC. Its protein is CASSLGPRGAYEQYF.

The sample holds many counts of this clonotype. The rearrangement joins TRBV29-1 to TRBJ2-5; perhaps TRBD1 as D (6 bases). Trimming left V 6 bases short and J 0 bases short, with 8 bases between. The CDR3 is 12 residues long. The germline CDR1 and CDR2 sequences are SQVTM and ANQGSEA. CDR3 protein: CSVTGNQETQYF. Written as DNA, the CDR3 is TGCAGCGTGACAGGAAACCAAGAGACCCAGTACTTC.

Concerning this clonotype: A much bigger clone sits one base away, suggesting this may be a read error. The gene calls are TRBV28 and TRBJ2-2; the D gene is possibly TRBD1 (6 bases). Looked up from germline, CDR1 is MDHEN and CDR2 is SYDVKM. The CDR3 is 15 amino acids. Here the CDR3 reads CASRKRDTNTGEPFF. The DNA for the CDR3 is TGTGCCAGCAGGAAGAGGGACACCAACACCGGGGAGCCGTTTTTT.

There are a few counts of this clonotype. The gene calls are TRBV9 and TRBJ1-5; no definite D call. V was pared by 4 bases and J by 9 bases, with 14 bases between. This CDR3 region has 13 residues. Germline CDR1 and CDR2: SGDLS and YYNGEE. Here the CDR3 reads CASSPGRTGPQHF. The CDR3 nucleotides read TGTGCCAGCAGCCCCGGCAGGACGGGGCCCCAGCATTTT. Together with reference TRBV9 and TRBJ1-5, the CDR3 gives the full variable domain: DSGVTQTPKHLITATGQRVTLRCSPRSGDLSVYWYQQSLDQGLQFLIQYYNGEERAKGNILERFSAQQFPDLHSELNLSSLELGDSALYFCASSPGRTGPQHFGDGTRLSIL.

In its sample, this clonotype was seen many times. The J gene is TRBJ2-7, the V gene TRBV5-1; TRBD1 agrees at 7 bases. The V gene's germline CDR1 is SGHRS and CDR2 YFSETQ. V was clipped by 4 bases and J by 4 bases; unmatched bases: 2. This CDR3 is 12 amino acids long. The CDR3 loop is CASSQGQYEQYF. The CDR3 nucleotides are TGCGCCAGCAGCCAGGGACAGTACGAGCAGTACTTC. Full variable domain (rest looked up from reference TRBV5-1 and TRBJ2-7): KAGVTQTPRYLIKTRGQQVTLSCSPISGHRSVSWYQQTPGQGLQFLFEYFSETQRNKGNFPGRFSGRQFSNSRSEMNVSTLELGDSALYLCASSQGQYEQYFGPGTRLTVT.

This clonotype was observed at least ten times. The CDR3 DNA reads TGTGCCAGCAGTTTATTTGTTCCAGGTAAAGCGGGAAACGACGAGCAGTACTTC. This sequence encodes CASSLFVPGKAGNDEQYF. This chain joins TRBV12-3 or TRBV12-4 and TRBJ2-7, with 7 bases aligning to TRBD2. Trimming removed 2 bases from V and 5 bases from J; junction bases left unmatched: 18. The CDR3 runs 18 residues.

The rearrangement uses TRBV20-1 and TRBJ2-7; the match to TRBD1 covers 10 bases. The CDR3 has 15 amino acids. Trimming removed 6 bases from V and 2 bases from J; junction bases left unmatched: 10. CDR1 is DFQATT, CDR2 SNEGSKA, per germline (reference sequence). CDR3 DNA: TGCAGTGCGCCACTTTCAGGACAGGGGGCCTACGAGCAGTACTTC. Its protein product is CSAPLSGQGAYEQYF.

The chain uses TRBV12-3 or TRBV12-4 and TRBJ1-6, with D tentatively TRBD1 (5 bases). Trimming took 0 bases from V and 10 from J, leaving 10 bases between them. The CDR3 is made up of 14 amino acids. The CDR3 coding sequence is TGTGCCAGCAGTTTAGCAGGGGTAGGCTCACCCCTCCACTTT. This codes for CASSLAGVGSPLHF.

This clonotype was seen many times. J is TRBJ2-1 and V is TRBV11-3; D possibly uses TRBD1 or TRBD2 (5 bases each). The V and J ends lost 4 bases and 5 bases respectively, with 9 bases between them. Germline V gene lookup returns CDR1 SGHNT and CDR2 YENEEA. This CDR3 spans 13 amino acids. The CDR3 nucleotides read TGTGCCAGCAGCTCTTGGGGGAACAATGAGCAGTTCTTC. This gives the protein CASSSWGNNEQFF. Full variable domain (rest looked up from reference TRBV11-3 and TRBJ2-1): EAGVVQSPRYKIIEKKQPVAFWCNPISGHNTLYWYLQNLGQGPELLIRYENEEAVDDSQLPKDRFSAERLKGVDSTLKIQPAELGDSAVYLCASSSWGNNEQFFGPGTRLTVL.